This is a list of T cell receptor beta chains from one sample in a study of T cells in Graves' hyperthyroidism and ophthalmopathy. Using its own MiXCR run on the multiplex PCR reads, TCRdb lists one record per CDR3 protein. The sample records hundreds of thousands of distinct CDR3 sequences, 15% to 20% being singletons. The material sequenced was blood. The receptors shown here come from a woman aged 18-30 years with Graves' ophthalmopathy. Both conserved end residues are trimmed from each CDR3. Not every row has a clone size; where given, it reads once, few, many or a size class.

>TRBJ1-5|TRBV18|many
ASSPPSMSNQPQH
>TRBJ1-1|TRBV7-9|many
ASSFFGSPNTEAF
>TRBJ2-2|TRBV3-1|many
ASSLIYRGDGELF
>TRBJ2-3|TRBV28|many
ASSIPGSGTDTQY
>TRBJ1-1|TRBV6-1|many
ASRPGKGEDTEAF
>TRBJ2-7|TRBV19|many
ASSIAPRTGSYEQY
>TRBJ2-3|TRBV7-8|many
ASSQRWGGETDTQY
>TRBJ1-2|TRBV19|few
ASRGQGSYGYT
>TRBJ2-1|TRBV24-1|many
ATQGTAYNEQF
>TRBJ2-1|TRBV6-1|many
AIKDTSNEQF
>TRBJ1-5|TRBV2|many
ASSEQGHSNQPQH
>TRBJ1-6|TRBV3-1|many
ASSPWAENSPLH
>TRBJ1-2|TRBV4-3|many
ASSQVRTDYYGYT
>TRBJ1-5|TRBV19|.
ASSSLRDQPQH
>TRBJ2-5|TRBV9|many
ASSVGDFQETQY
>TRBJ2-1|TRBV13|.
ASSSDRFRESFYNEQF
>TRBJ1-1|TRBV25-1|many
ASLGQQNTEAF
>TRBJ2-7|TRBV28|.
ASNPTVRTSGRSEQY
>TRBJ1-1|TRBV10-3|many
AIKGQGTEAF
>TRBJ1-1|TRBV6-1|many
ASTLGDLRGTEAF
>TRBJ2-7|TRBV12-3/TRBV12-4|many
ASSLLGRNYEQY
>TRBJ2-7|TRBV11-2|many
ASSSLRDSSYEQY
>TRBJ1-5|TRBV7-8|many
ASSLGLIGEPQH
>TRBJ1-1|TRBV3-1|many
ASSPQGGFVNTEAF
>TRBJ1-5|TRBV2|.
ASSEATGGSRQPQH
>TRBJ2-1|TRBV7-2|many
ASSLALAGTSSYNEQF
>TRBJ2-7|TRBV6-5|many
ASSYSMGSDSRVAYEQY
>TRBJ1-1|TRBV7-3|.
ASSTQGWTEAF
>TRBJ2-1|TRBV20-1|many
SARDPRGDNTEQF
>TRBJ2-7|TRBV28|.
ASSLGQGTKGEQY
>TRBJ1-1|TRBV28|many
ASRHRTAYPMNTEAF
>TRBJ1-1|TRBV6-2/TRBV6-3|many
ASSYSGVEAF
>TRBJ2-7|TRBV7-2|many
ASSLTSGSRHEQY
>TRBJ2-4|TRBV20-1|many
SARDRRVSAQAKNIQY
>TRBJ1-1|TRBV6-1|many
ASSVEYEDTEAF
>TRBJ1-1|TRBV5-1|.
ASSTRQGASSEAF